Detailed here is one T cell receptor (beta chain). Its antigen remains unknown. This CDR3 comprises 14 residues. Trimming pared 6 bases from V and 1 base from J, leaving 13 bases between. The germline V gene encodes CDR1 DFQATT and CDR2 SNEGSKA (reference sequence). Via MiXCR, TCRdb re-called the reads, giving one row per CDR3 protein. The repertoire has under 800,000 distinct CDR3 sequences, 20% to 30% of them found once; the top ten carry 8%. The sample originates from a study of T cell repertoires in cytomegalovirus infection. Across the whole study: TCR beta signatures that were public indicated CMV infection and matching HLA type. Points from the study as a whole: Summed frequency of shared TCR beta families picked out CMV carriers who also had the relevant HLA.

This clonotype was obtained from a human donor in good health (CMV status not recorded). Some clones in this sample may be carry-over from other donors' samples. The sequenced sample was CD8+ T cells from PBMCs. V is TRBV20-1 and J is TRBJ1-5; D unclear. The CDR3 reads CSALVPLSNQPQHF. CDR3 bases: TGCAGTGCCCTAGTCCCACTCAGCAATCAGCCCCAGCATTTT.